The clone carrying this T cell receptor beta chain turned up a few times. Its antigen is still unknown. Germline V gives CDR1 MNHEY, CDR2 SMNVEV (reference sequence). Losses at the gene ends were 5 bases for V and 6 bases for J; bases not matched to a gene: 6. The length of the CDR3 is 14 residues. The source of the sample is a study of OX40 agonist ivuxolimab in advanced cancers. Across the whole study: Ivuxolimab is a fully human IgG2 antibody that activates OX40 (CD134). One patient with hepatocellular carcinoma and two with cutaneous melanoma, three in all, had partial responses. Study-wide points: Patients with a partial response at 0.1-3.0 mg/kg had among the lowest clonal expansion. Normalized expansion of T-cell clones was also low for some nonresponders.

Clones were read by immunoSEQ multiplex PCR, and TCRdb kept only the in-frame ones, dropping some. The table includes 55,000 to 70,000 clones, 65% to 90% detected once. The sequence was obtained from an adult with an advanced solid tumor such as melanoma, head and neck, liver or kidney cancer. The gene calls are TRBV27 and TRBJ2-7; 11 bases are a match to TRBD1. The source was CD4+ or CD8+ T cells sorted from blood, collected in a trial of the OX40 agonist ivuxolimab. The CDR3 DNA reads as TGTGCCAGCAGTACGCCGGGACAGGGGGGCGAGCAGTACTTC. Protein: CASSTPGQGGEQYF.